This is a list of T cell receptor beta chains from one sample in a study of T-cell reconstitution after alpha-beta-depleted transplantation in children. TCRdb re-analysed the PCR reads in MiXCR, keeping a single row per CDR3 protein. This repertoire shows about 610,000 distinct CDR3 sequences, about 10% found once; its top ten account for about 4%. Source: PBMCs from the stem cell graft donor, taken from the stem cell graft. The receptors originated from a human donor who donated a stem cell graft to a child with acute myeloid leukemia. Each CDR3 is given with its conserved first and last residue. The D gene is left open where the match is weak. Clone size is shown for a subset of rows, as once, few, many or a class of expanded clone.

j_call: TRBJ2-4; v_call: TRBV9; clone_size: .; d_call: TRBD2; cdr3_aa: CASSGRLGGENIQYF; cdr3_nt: TGTGCCAGCAGCGGGAGGCTGGGGGGGGAAAACATTCAGTACTTC
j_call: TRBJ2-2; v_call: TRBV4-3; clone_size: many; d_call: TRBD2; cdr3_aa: CASSHPSGGTGELFF; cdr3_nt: TGCGCCAGCAGCCATCCCTCGGGGGGAACCGGGGAGCTGTTTTTT
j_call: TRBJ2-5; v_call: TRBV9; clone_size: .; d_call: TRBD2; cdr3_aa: CASSIGLGSETQYF; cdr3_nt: TGTGCCAGCAGCATCGGACTAGGTAGTGAGACCCAGTACTTC
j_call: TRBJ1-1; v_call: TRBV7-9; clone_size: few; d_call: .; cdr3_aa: CASSYRPTGMNTEAFF; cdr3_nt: TGTGCCAGCAGCTATAGGCCTACCGGGATGAACACTGAAGCTTTCTTT
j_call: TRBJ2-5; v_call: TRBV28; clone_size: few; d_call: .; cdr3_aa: CASKAGTLKGTQYF; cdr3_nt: TGTGCCAGCAAGGCCGGGACGTTGAAGGGGACCCAGTACTTC
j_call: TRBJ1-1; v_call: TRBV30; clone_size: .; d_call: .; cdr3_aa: CAWGNTEAFF; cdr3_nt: TGTGCCTGGGGCAACACTGAAGCTTTCTTT
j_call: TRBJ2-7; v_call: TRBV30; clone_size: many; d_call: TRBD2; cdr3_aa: CAWGWTSGSYEQYF; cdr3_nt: TGTGCCTGGGGGTGGACTAGCGGGAGTTACGAGCAGTACTTC
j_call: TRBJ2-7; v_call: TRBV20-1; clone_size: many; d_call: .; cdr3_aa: CSARDRQDLHEQYF; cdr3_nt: TGCAGTGCTAGAGACCGACAGGATCTCCACGAGCAGTACTTC
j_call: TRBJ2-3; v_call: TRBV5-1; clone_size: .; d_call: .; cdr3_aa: CASSPGLGADTQYF; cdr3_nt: TGCGCCAGCAGCCCGGGGCTGGGGGCGGATACGCAGTATTTT
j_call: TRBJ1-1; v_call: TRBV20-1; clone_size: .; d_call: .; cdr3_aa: CSAPHEGFYVAFF; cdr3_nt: TGCAGTGCCCCTCATGAGGGGTTCTACGTTGCTTTCTTT
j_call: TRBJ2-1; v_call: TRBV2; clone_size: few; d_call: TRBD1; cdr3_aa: CASRQDRGEGNEQFF; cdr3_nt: TGTGCCAGCAGACAGGACAGGGGAGAGGGGAATGAGCAGTTCTTC
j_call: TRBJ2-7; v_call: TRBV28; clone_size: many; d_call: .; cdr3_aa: CASSVTGKGVNEQYF; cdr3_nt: TGTGCCAGCAGTGTAACAGGAAAGGGGGTTAACGAGCAGTACTTC
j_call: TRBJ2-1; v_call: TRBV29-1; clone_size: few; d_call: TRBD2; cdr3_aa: CSVGESGSPYNEQFF; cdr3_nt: TGCAGCGTTGGGGAGAGCGGGAGCCCCTACAATGAGCAGTTCTTC
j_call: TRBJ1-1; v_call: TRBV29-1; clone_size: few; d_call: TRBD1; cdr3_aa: CSAGTGTNTEAFF; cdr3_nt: TGCAGCGCTGGGACAGGGACGAACACTGAAGCTTTCTTT
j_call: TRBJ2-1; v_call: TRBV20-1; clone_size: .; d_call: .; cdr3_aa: CSAGPRVF; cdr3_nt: TGCAGTGCGGGGCCGAGGGTCTTC
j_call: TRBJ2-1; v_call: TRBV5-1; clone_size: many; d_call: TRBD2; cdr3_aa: CASQPLAGTPLDSSYNEQFF; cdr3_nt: TGCGCCAGTCAACCGCTAGCGGGGACTCCGCTCGATTCGTCCTACAATGAGCAGTTCTTC
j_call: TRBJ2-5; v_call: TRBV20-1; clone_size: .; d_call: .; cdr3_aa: CSAIPGQSQETQYF; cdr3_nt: TGCAGTGCTATACCGGGTCAAAGTCAAGAGACCCAGTACTTC
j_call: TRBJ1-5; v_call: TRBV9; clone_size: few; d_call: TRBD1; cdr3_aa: CASSRTGVGNQPQHF; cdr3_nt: TGTGCCAGCTCAAGGACAGGGGTTGGCAATCAGCCCCAGCATTTT
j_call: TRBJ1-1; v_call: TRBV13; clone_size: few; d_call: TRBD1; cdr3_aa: CASSLGRATGKAFF; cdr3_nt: TGTGCCAGCAGCTTAGGCCGGGCGACAGGGAAAGCTTTCTTT
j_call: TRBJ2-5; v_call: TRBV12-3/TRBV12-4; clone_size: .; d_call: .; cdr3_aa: CASTSGLTEETQYF; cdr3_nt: TGTGCCAGCACCTCAGGCCTCACGGAGGAGACCCAGTACTTC
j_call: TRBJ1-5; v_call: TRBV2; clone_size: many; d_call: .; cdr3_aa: CASNTGYEGNQPQHF; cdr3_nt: TGTGCCAGCAATACAGGGTACGAGGGCAATCAGCCCCAGCATTTT
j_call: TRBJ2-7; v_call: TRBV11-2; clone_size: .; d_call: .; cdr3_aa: CASSLQGWLAYEQYF; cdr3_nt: TGTGCCAGCAGCTTACAGGGATGGCTAGCCTACGAGCAGTACTTC
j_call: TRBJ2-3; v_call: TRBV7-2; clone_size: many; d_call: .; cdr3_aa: CASSLALTGLTDTQYF; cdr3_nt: TGTGCCAGCAGCTTAGCGTTAACAGGGCTCACAGATACGCAGTATTTT
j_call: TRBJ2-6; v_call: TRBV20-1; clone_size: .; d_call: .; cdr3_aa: CSAPRPGANVLTF; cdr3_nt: TGCAGTGCTCCCCGCCCCGGGGCCAACGTCCTGACTTTC
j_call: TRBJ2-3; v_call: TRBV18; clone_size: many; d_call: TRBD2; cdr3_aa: CASSGLAGPTDTQYF; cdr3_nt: TGTGCCAGCTCAGGACTAGCGGGACCGACAGATACGCAGTATTTT
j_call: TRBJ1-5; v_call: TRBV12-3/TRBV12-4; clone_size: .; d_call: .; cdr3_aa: CASRKGASPRNQPQHF; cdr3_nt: TGTGCCAGCAGGAAGGGCGCTTCCCCCCGCAATCAGCCCCAGCATTTT
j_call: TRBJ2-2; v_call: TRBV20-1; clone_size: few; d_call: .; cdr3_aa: CSARGDAVTGELFF; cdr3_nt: TGCAGTGCTAGAGGGGACGCGGTCACCGGGGAGCTGTTTTTT